Below, 31 T cell receptor beta chains from the same sample are listed, as sequenced in a study of shared clonotypes between healthy human individuals. Produced via immunoSEQ multiplex PCR; TCRdb's table is partial and in-frame only. The sample shows about 2.5 million clones, just under 95% of them seen only once. The material sequenced was naive CD4+ T cells from PBMCs. Subset defined: CD45RA+ positively selected. These receptors were obtained from a man between 18 and 35 years old in good health. Some clones in this sample may be carry-over from other donors' samples.

The chain employs TRBV10-3 and TRBJ1-1, with 12 positions matching TRBD1. The CDR3 is made up of 17 amino acids. After removal of 3 bases from V and 3 bases from J, the junction contained 8 bases not matched to a gene. From germline, CDR1 is ENHRY and CDR2 SYGVKD. The CDR3 nucleotides read TGTGCCATCAGTGAATGGGTAGGGACAGGGGGCCACACTGAAGCTTTCTTT. Translated, it gives CAISEWVGTGGHTEAFF.

This chain uses TRBV14 with TRBJ2-7; possibly TRBD2 for D (5 bases). The CDR3 extends over 13 amino acids. The germline CDR1 and CDR2 sequences are SGHDN and FVKESK. V was pared by 4 bases and J by 9 bases, with 16 bases between. In nucleotides, the CDR3 is TGTGCCAGCAGCCGAGGCTGGCTGGAGGTGCAGTACTTC. The encoded protein is CASSRGWLEVQYF.

The V gene is TRBV25-1, the J gene TRBJ2-1, with unresolved D. The length of the CDR3 is 12 residues. Germline V gene data show CDR1 as MGHDK and CDR2 as SYGVNS. Trimming stripped 4 bases from V and 6 bases from J, with 7 bases between. In DNA, the CDR3 is TGTGCCAGCAGTGCGAAGGTCAATGAGCAGTTCTTC. The encoded protein is CASSAKVNEQFF.

V and J are TRBV11-2 and TRBJ2-1; no firm D call. The germline V gene has CDR1 SGHAT and CDR2 FQNNGV. With 2 bases removed from V and 10 bases from J, the gap between germline ends came to 9 bases. CDR3 size: 12 residues. CDR3 sequence: CASSLRVREQFF. The DNA for the CDR3 is TGTGCCAGCAGCTTAAGAGTCCGCGAGCAGTTCTTC. The entire variable domain, with the rest obtained from reference TRBV11-2 and TRBJ2-1, is as follows: EAGVAQSPRYKIIEKRQSVAFWCNPISGHATLYWYQQILGQGPKLLIQFQNNGVVDDSQLPKDRFSAERLKGVDSTLKIQPAKLEDSAVYLCASSLRVREQFFGPGTRLTVL.

This clone was observed once. J is TRBJ2-5 and V is TRBV29-1; 10 bases agree with TRBD2. CDR1 SQVTM and CDR2 ANQGSEA come from the germline V gene. Germline trimming cut 7 bases from V and 5 bases from J; bases unmatched to any gene: 10. The CDR3 spans 14 residues. Here the CDR3 reads CSARKREGRETQYF. The DNA for the CDR3 is TGCAGCGCACGCAAGCGGGAGGGTAGGGAGACCCAGTACTTC. The variable domain in full, completed from reference TRBV29-1 and TRBJ2-5, reads SAVISQKPSRDICQRGTSLTIQCQVDSQVTMMFWYRQQPGQSLTLIATANQGSEATYESGFVIDKFPISRPNLTFSTLTVSNMSPEDSSIYLCSARKREGRETQYFGPGTRLLVL.

Comment on this clone: This sample also contains other DNA sequences that code for the same CDR3. The rearrangement uses TRBV28 and TRBJ1-1; D is undetermined. Trimming removed 4 bases at V and 9 bases at J, with 6 bases between. CDR1 MDHEN and CDR2 SYDVKM come from the germline V gene. The CDR3 covers 10 residues. CDR3 nucleotide sequence: TGTGCCAGCAGTTCACCGAAAGCTTTCTTT. Its translation: CASSSPKAFF.

This clone was found a few times. J is TRBJ2-1 and V is TRBV27; 7 bases agree with TRBD2. This CDR3 comprises 15 residues. V gave up 4 bases and J gave up 7 bases; unmatched junction bases: 10. Germline loops: CDR1 MNHEY, CDR2 SMNVEV (reference sequence). The CDR3 DNA is TGTGCCAGCAGTTCCCCGGGAGGAGGTAAGAATGAGCAGTTCTTC. Its protein product is CASSSPGGGKNEQFF.

This clone was observed once. The rearrangement uses TRBV5-6 and TRBJ1-5; 10 bases map to TRBD1. Trimming removed 1 base from V and 0 bases from J; junction bases left unmatched: 1. Germline V gene sequence: CDR1 SGHDT, CDR2 YYEEEE. CDR3 size: 16 residues. CDR3 residues: CASSLRTGGSNQPQHF. CDR3 bases: TGTGCCAGCAGCTTGCGGACAGGGGGTAGCAATCAGCCCCAGCATTTT.

The chain employs TRBV19 and TRBJ1-3, with 10 nucleotides matching TRBD1. The trim removed 5 bases at V and 2 bases at J, leaving 6 bases unmatched. CDR3 length equals 16 residues. The germline V gene has CDR1 LNHDA and CDR2 SQIVND (reference sequence). CDR3 sequence (DNA): TGTGCCAGTAGTCTTTGGACAGGGGGTCCTGGAAACACCATATATTTT. Amino acid sequence: CASSLWTGGPGNTIYF.

Concerning this clone: At the DNA level, this CDR3 is encoded by other sequences in the same sample as well. The CDR3 loop reads CASSLSGGYEQYF. The CDR3 nucleotides are TGTGCCAGCAGCTTAAGTGGCGGTTACGAGCAGTACTTC. The chain combines TRBV11-2 with TRBJ2-7; D uncertain. The CDR3 extends over 13 amino acids. With 2 bases removed from V and 4 bases from J, the gap between germline ends came to 9 bases. The V gene's germline CDR1 is SGHAT and CDR2 FQNNGV.

The chain is built from TRBV5-1 and TRBJ2-7; perhaps TRBD2 as D (5 bases). The CDR3 loop spans 13 amino acids. Germline values: CDR1 SGHRS, CDR2 YFSETQ. Trimming removed 0 bases at V and 5 bases at J, with 9 bases between. DNA for the CDR3: TGCGCCAGCAGCTTGGTGTCCGGGAACGAGCAGTACTTC. This sequence encodes CASSLVSGNEQYF. Full variable domain (outside the CDR3, taken from reference TRBV5-1 and TRBJ2-7): KAGVTQTPRYLIKTRGQQVTLSCSPISGHRSVSWYQQTPGQGLQFLFEYFSETQRNKGNFPGRFSGRQFSNSRSEMNVSTLELGDSALYLCASSLVSGNEQYFGPGTRLTVT.

The chain links TRBV7-9 to TRBJ2-5; TRBD2 matches 8 bases. Germline V CDR1 and CDR2: SEHNR, FQNEAQ (reference sequence). Losses at the gene ends were 7 bases for V and 3 bases for J; bases not matched to a gene: 10. This CDR3 is 15 amino acids long. The CDR3 DNA reads TGTGCCAGCACCCAAATTAAACTAGCGGAAGAGACCCAGTACTTC. As protein: CASTQIKLAEETQYF.

The V and J genes are TRBV30 and TRBJ2-1; D unresolved. Germline CDR1 GTSNPN, CDR2 SVGIG (reference sequence). V shed 0 bases and J shed 8 bases, with 11 bases lying between them. The CDR3 consists of 13 residues. The CDR3 loop reads CAWSVLGLYEQFF. The CDR3 nucleotides read TGTGCCTGGAGTGTACTGGGATTATATGAGCAGTTCTTC.

V gene TRBV4-3 combines with J gene TRBJ2-1; the match to TRBD1 covers 9 bases. This CDR3 is 15 amino acids long. V trimming: 1 base; J trimming: 7 bases; junction bases outside the gene matches: 5. Germline CDR1 is LGHNA and CDR2 is YSLEER. DNA for the CDR3: TGCGCCAGCAGCCAAGGGGACAGGGACGGTAATGAGCAGTTCTTC. Protein product: CASSQGDRDGNEQFF.

The rearrangement links TRBV10-3 to TRBJ2-7, with TRBD1 as a possible D gene (5 bases). Per germline, CDR1 ENHRY and CDR2 SYGVKD. V shed 7 bases and J shed 5 bases, with 24 bases lying between them. CDR3 length: 16 amino acids. The CDR3 sequence is CAIMPSLVGERNEQYF. As DNA, the CDR3 is TGTGCCATCATGCCCAGTCTAGTAGGGGAAAGGAACGAGCAGTACTTC.

The chain joins TRBV5-1 to TRBJ2-1, with a possible D match to TRBD2 (6 bases). Germline V gene lookup returns CDR1 SGHRS and CDR2 YFSETQ. V lost 4 bases and J 4 bases, leaving 12 bases between the germline ends. This CDR3 comprises 14 residues. CDR3 region: CASSTGLLYNEQFF. As DNA, the CDR3 is TGCGCCAGCAGCACGGGACTTTTATACAATGAGCAGTTCTTC.

The chain has TRBV30 and TRBJ1-2, with D uncertain. Germline-derived CDR1 and CDR2 are GTSNPN and SVGIG (reference sequence). The CDR3 length is 11 residues. V lost 6 bases to trimming and J lost 8 bases, with 13 bases between them. Here the CDR3 reads CACYSQGGYTF. The CDR3 nucleotides read TGTGCCTGCTACTCACAAGGCGGCTACACCTTC.

This rearrangement joins TRBV4-1 to TRBJ1-2, with D unresolved. Germline CDR1 MGHRA, CDR2 YSYEKL. The V gene lost 4 bases and the J gene lost 5 bases, with 11 bases spanning the gap. The CDR3 is 13 amino acids. The CDR3 reads CASSREGLYGYTF. The CDR3 DNA is TGCGCCAGCAGCCGGGAAGGACTGTATGGCTACACCTTC.

The chain joins TRBV30 to TRBJ1-1, with 8 bases matching TRBD1. The V gene end was trimmed by 0 bases and the J gene end by 4 bases; junction bases not matched to a gene: 4. CDR1 is GTSNPN and CDR2 is SVGIG in the germline V gene (reference sequence). This CDR3 comprises 14 residues. CDR3 amino acids: CAWSVAGGLTEAFF. The CDR3 coding sequence is TGTGCCTGGAGTGTGGCAGGGGGCCTCACTGAAGCTTTCTTT.

This chain links TRBV19 with TRBJ1-5, with TRBD1 matching over 7 bases. This CDR3 contains 15 residues. Germline CDR1 LNHDA, CDR2 SQIVND (reference sequence). After removal of 4 bases from V and 0 bases from J, the junction contained 3 bases not matched to a gene. CDR3: CASSTGQLSNQPQHF. In DNA, the CDR3 is TGTGCCAGTAGTACGGGACAGCTTAGCAATCAGCCCCAGCATTTT.

The CDR3 region is CASSQATGYATGELFF. The CDR3 DNA is TGCGCCAGCAGCCAGGCAACAGGGTACGCCACCGGGGAGCTGTTTTTT. The chain recombines TRBV4-3 with TRBJ2-2, with D possibly TRBD1 on 6 matching bases. The CDR3 extends over 16 amino acids. V was cut by 3 bases and J by 4 bases, with 15 bases left in between. From germline, CDR1 is LGHNA and CDR2 YSLEER.

In the case of this clone: This specimen includes other DNA sequences encoding the same CDR3. The chain has TRBV28 and TRBJ2-7; D gene ambiguous. V lost 7 bases to trimming and J lost 0 bases, with 7 bases between them. This CDR3 is 12 amino acids long. Germline CDR1 and CDR2: MDHEN and SYDVKM. For the CDR3, the DNA is TGTGCCAGCACCCGTAACTCCTACGAGCAGTACTTC. It yields the protein CASTRNSYEQYF.

This chain uses TRBV7-9 with TRBJ2-3, with a possible D match to TRBD1 (5 bases). The CDR3 consists of 15 residues. Germline V gene data show CDR1 as SEHNR and CDR2 as FQNEAQ (reference sequence). V shed 1 base and J shed 0 bases, with 8 bases lying between them. CDR3 sequence (DNA): TGTGCCAGCAGCTTAGGACAGACTAGCACAGATACGCAGTATTTT. Encoded protein: CASSLGQTSTDTQYF. Full variable domain (remainder filled in from reference TRBV7-9 and TRBJ2-3): DTGVSQNPRHKITKRGQNVTFRCDPISEHNRLYWYRQTLGQGPEFLTYFQNEAQLEKSRLLSDRFSAERPKGSFSTLEIQRTEQGDSAMYLCASSLGQTSTDTQYFGPGTRLTVL.

The chain has TRBV7-8 and TRBJ2-5; 12 bases match TRBD2. Germline CDR1 and CDR2: SGHVS and FQNEAQ. The CDR3 loop spans 17 amino acids. With 3 bases clipped from V and 4 bases from J, the junction kept 9 bases outside the gene matches. The CDR3: CASSFGLLAGGGETQYF. The CDR3 DNA follows: TGTGCCAGCAGCTTCGGTCTGCTAGCGGGAGGGGGAGAGACCCAGTACTTC.

The gene calls are TRBV27 and TRBJ2-3, with a weak D call TRBD2 (6 bases). Trimming took off 5 bases at V and 2 bases at J, with 20 bases between the two ends. The CDR3 runs to 17 residues. Germline V gene sequence: CDR1 MNHEY, CDR2 SMNVEV (reference sequence). For the CDR3, the DNA is TGTGCCAGCAGTCGACCCCCAGGAGGGGACTTCACAGATACGCAGTATTTT. It translates to CASSRPPGGDFTDTQYF.

The CDR3 spells CASSTRDRGHEQYF. CDR3 DNA sequence: TGTGCCAGCAGTACCCGGGACAGGGGACACGAGCAGTACTTC. The chain joins TRBV6-5 to TRBJ2-7; TRBD1 aligns across 10 bases. Germline V gives CDR1 MNHEY, CDR2 SVGAGI. With V trimmed by 5 bases and J by 5 bases, 6 bases remained unmatched. CDR3 size: 14 residues.

This clone was detected only a few times. DNA for the CDR3: TGTGCCAGCAGTGCGGGCTCTCACTATGGCTACACCTTC. It yields the protein CASSAGSHYGYTF. The chain uses TRBV6-1 and TRBJ1-2, with no clear D. Trimming removed 4 bases at V and 3 bases at J, with 9 bases between. Germline V CDR1 and CDR2: MNHNS, SASEGT. The CDR3 is 13 residues long.

V and J are TRBV9 and TRBJ2-1; 7 nucleotides match TRBD1. The CDR3 contains 16 residues. The J segment lost 4 bases and the V segment lost 1 base, leaving 8 bases of the junction unmatched. Germline CDR1 and CDR2: SGDLS and YYNGEE. CDR3 in amino acids: CASSVYSRGSYNEQFF. DNA for the CDR3: TGTGCCAGCAGCGTATACTCCAGGGGGTCTTACAATGAGCAGTTCTTC.

About this clone: Other DNA sequences from this sample encode an identical CDR3 as well. The chain joins TRBV19 to TRBJ2-7; 9 bases match TRBD1. Germline CDR1 reads LNHDA; CDR2 reads SQIVND (reference sequence). The CDR3 covers 13 residues. Trimming at V came to 8 bases and at J to 1 base, leaving 3 bases not matched to a gene. Here the CDR3 reads CASRQGGSYEQYF. The CDR3 DNA reads as TGTGCCAGTCGACAGGGGGGTTCCTACGAGCAGTACTTC.

The J gene is TRBJ2-2, the V gene TRBV5-1, with 8 bases fitting TRBD1. After removal of 2 bases from V and 9 bases from J, the junction contained 6 bases not matched to a gene. From germline, CDR1 is SGHRS and CDR2 YFSETQ. This CDR3 has 14 residues. As DNA, the CDR3 is TGCGCCAGCAGCTTATCCCAGGGGGCGCGGGAGCTGTTTTTT. It is translated as CASSLSQGARELFF.

The chain is built from TRBV28 and TRBJ1-2, with 7 bases aligning to TRBD1. V trimming: 6 bases; J trimming: 5 bases; junction bases outside the gene matches: 15. Germline values: CDR1 MDHEN, CDR2 SYDVKM. The CDR3 runs to 16 residues. This CDR3 is CASRNSQGGFEYGYTF. In nucleotides, the CDR3 is TGTGCCAGCAGGAATAGCCAGGGGGGGTTCGAGTATGGCTACACCTTC.